This note documents a single TCR beta chain sequence. The data were obtained in a study of blood T cell repertoires in COVID-19. On the study more broadly: Samples taken during acute and convalescent COVID-19 were collected in the United States, Italy and Spain. Sources were T cells, B-cell-depleted T cells, or PBMCs; the material itself was cDNA or gDNA.

Trimming removed 5 bases at V and 2 bases at J, with 10 bases between. Per germline, CDR1 SGHTA and CDR2 FQGTGA. The CDR3 is made up of 13 amino acids. Methods used by the authors: Reference gene primers were amplified, and this amplification served to estimate nucleated cell counts. Libraries were prepared by immunoSEQ multiplex PCR; TCRdb keeps only in-frame clonotypes and omits some of them. The DNA gave D and trimming, while V, J and clone size come from that table. The sample contains 200,000 to 250,000 clones, about 83% of which appear only once. The Seattle site enrolled patients during active infection and followed them longitudinally.

This chain links TRBV7-3 with TRBJ2-7; no reliable D call. Sequenced input: peripheral blood. The origin of this receptor is a woman aged 25-40 years with COVID-19, enrolled during active disease. The CDR3 region is CASSLYSTYEQYF. The CDR3, as DNA: TGTGCCAGCAGCCTGTACTCGACCTACGAGCAGTACTTC.